Listed here is a single T cell receptor beta chain. Per germline, CDR1 ENHRY and CDR2 SYGVKD. The CDR3 totals 13 residues. Trimming took off 7 bases at V and 0 bases at J, with 8 bases between the two ends. The sample is drawn from a study of control samples from healthy donors and cancer patients. Measured with immunoSEQ multiplex PCR; TCRdb has only the in-frame clones, and not every one. The table shows more than 65,000 clones, with about 90% occurring only once. The source material was PBMCs. This receptor was obtained from a woman in her fifties or sixties with head and neck cancer. The rearrangement links TRBV10-3 to TRBJ2-3, with D possibly being TRBD2 (6 bases). The CDR3 is CAITGDSTDTQYF. CDR3 nucleotide sequence: TGTGCCATCACGGGAGACAGCACAGATACGCAGTATTTT.